Each of the 32 T cell receptor beta chains below was sequenced from the same sample in a study of blood T cell repertoires in COVID-19. Sequencing was performed with immunoSEQ multiplex PCR; in TCRdb, only in-frame clones are kept and a portion is missing. The sample lists 300,000 to 450,000 clones, around 87% occurring once. Specimen: PBMCs or T cells enriched from blood (not recorded which). Receptor source: a man aged 30 to 39 who had recovered from COVID-19.

The rearrangement links TRBV19 to TRBJ2-7; TRBD2 is a possible D gene (5 bases). The CDR3 is made up of 11 amino acids. From germline, CDR1 is LNHDA and CDR2 SQIVND (reference sequence). Trimming took off 6 bases at V and 6 bases at J, with 9 bases between the two ends. The CDR3 DNA reads as TGTGCCAGTAGGGATGGGAGCGAGCAGTACTTC. Its translation: CASRDGSEQYF. Using reference TRBV19 and TRBJ2-7 for the parts outside the CDR3, the full variable domain is DGGITQSPKYLFRKEGQNVTLSCEQNLNHDAMYWYRQDPGQGLRLIYYSQIVNDFQKGDIAEGYSVSREKKESFPLTVTSAQKNPTAFYLCASRDGSEQYFGPGTRLTVT.

This clone was recorded only once. The chain employs TRBV4-1 and TRBJ1-5; 8 bases are a match to TRBD1. With V trimmed by 4 bases and J by 3 bases, 8 bases remained unmatched. Germline lookup yields CDR1 MGHRA and CDR2 YSYEKL. This CDR3 has 16 amino acids. In DNA, the CDR3 is TGCGCCAGCAGCCCCCTAGGACAGGGCAACAATCAGCCCCAGCATTTT. Its translation is CASSPLGQGNNQPQHF.

V gene TRBV6-5 combines with J gene TRBJ1-5; D is perhaps TRBD1 (6 bases). The germline CDR1 and CDR2 sequences are MNHEY and SVGAGI. This CDR3 has 13 residues. Trimming cost V 8 bases and J 7 bases, with 15 bases left between them. CDR3 sequence (DNA): TGTGCCAGCGGACTGACAGGTAACCAGCCCCAGCATTTT. This sequence encodes CASGLTGNQPQHF.

This clone was counted a few times. The chain carries TRBV2 and TRBJ1-5; D perhaps matches TRBD1 (5 bases). The CDR3 extends over 14 amino acids. Trimming removed 6 bases from V and 3 bases from J, with 12 bases in between. CDR1 SNHLY and CDR2 FYNNEI come from the germline V gene. CDR3 amino acids: CASSLGRINQPQHF. The DNA of the CDR3 is TGTGCCAGCAGCTTGGGGCGGATCAATCAGCCCCAGCATTTT.

The V call is TRBV6-4, the J call TRBJ2-1; D is undetermined. The CDR3 covers 12 residues. The germline gives CDR1 MRHNA, CDR2 SNTAGT. V was pared by 3 bases and J by 10 bases, with 10 bases between. The CDR3 DNA reads as TGTGCCAGCAGTGAAACGTTTGGCGAGCAGTTCTTC. Its translation is CASSETFGEQFF.

The chain combines TRBV2 with TRBJ2-7, with D possibly matching TRBD2 (5 bases). CDR1 and CDR2 (germline): SNHLY, FYNNEI. Trimming pared 9 bases from V and 4 bases from J, leaving 13 bases between. The CDR3 contains 12 residues. The CDR3 coding sequence is TGTGCCAGTGCTCGGGGTTTATACGAGCAGTACTTC. Residues: CASARGLYEQYF.

The gene calls are TRBV30 and TRBJ1-2; 7 bases match TRBD1. CDR1 is GTSNPN, CDR2 SVGIG, per germline (reference sequence). V shed 6 bases, J shed 4 bases, and the junction held 14 bases outside the gene matches. The CDR3 is 15 residues long. The CDR3 sequence is CACHSGGGWVYGYTF. The DNA of the CDR3 is TGTGCCTGCCATTCTGGAGGGGGCTGGGTCTATGGCTACACCTTC.

The rearrangement joins TRBV12-3 or TRBV12-4 to TRBJ1-5; 7 bases align to TRBD1. The CDR3 covers 12 residues. J was trimmed by 4 bases and V by 10 bases; bases with no gene match: 4. CDR3 protein: CATATGNQPQHF. CDR3 coding DNA: TGTGCCACCGCGACAGGGAATCAGCCCCAGCATTTT.

This chain links TRBV28 with TRBJ1-5; D may be TRBD1 (5 bases). Germline loops: CDR1 MDHEN, CDR2 SYDVKM. There are 15 residues in the CDR3. V was pared by 10 bases and J by 7 bases, with 23 bases between. CDR3 nucleotides: TGTGCCATTCAGGGCCTACCTTACACCGGGCAGCCCCAGCATTTT. Translating gives CAIQGLPYTGQPQHF.

The rearrangement links TRBV3-1 (or the pseudogene TRBV3-2) to TRBJ1-1; D might be TRBD1 (5 bases). V lost 0 bases and J 5 bases, leaving 13 bases between the germline ends. In germline, CDR1 is LGHDT, CDR2 YNNKEL (reference sequence). This CDR3 region has 15 residues. CDR3 amino acids: CASSQEGQGGTEAFF. For the CDR3, the DNA is TGTGCCAGCAGCCAAGAAGGCCAGGGAGGAACTGAAGCTTTCTTT.

The chain has TRBV3-1 (or the pseudogene TRBV3-2) and TRBJ2-7; D may be TRBD1 (6 bases). With 1 base removed from V and 2 bases from J, the gap between germline ends came to 9 bases. This CDR3 is built from 14 residues. The germline CDR1 and CDR2 sequences are LGHDT and YNNKEL (reference sequence). This CDR3 reads CASSQVTGTYEQYF. CDR3 nucleotide sequence: TGTGCCAGCAGCCAAGTAACAGGGACCTACGAGCAGTACTTC.

This sequence joins TRBV2 and TRBJ1-1, with D uncertain. Germline V gives CDR1 SNHLY, CDR2 FYNNEI. The length of the CDR3 is 12 residues. The ends were cut back, 6 bases at V and 1 base at J, with 6 bases in the middle. CDR3 DNA sequence: TGTGCCAGCAGAACAAGGAACACTGAAGCTTTCTTT. This encodes CASRTRNTEAFF.

The chain recombines TRBV6-1 with TRBJ1-4; no clear D. CDR1 is MNHNS and CDR2 is SASEGT in the germline V gene. The CDR3 has 16 residues. Between the trimmed V and J ends, which lost 3 bases and 5 bases, there was a span of 16 bases. As DNA, the CDR3 is TGTGCCAGCAGTGAGAACAGTTTCTTTATGAATGAAAAACTGTTTTTT. Translated: CASSENSFFMNEKLFF.

A note on this clone: Distinct nucleotide sequences in the sample also encode this CDR3. The genes are TRBV27 and TRBJ1-5; TRBD1 matches at 7 bases. The J segment lost 2 bases and the V segment lost 6 bases, leaving 1 base of the junction unmatched. The CDR3 is made up of 13 amino acids. The germline gives CDR1 MNHEY, CDR2 SMNVEV (reference sequence). The CDR3 sequence: CASRTGGNQPQHF. The CDR3 DNA reads as TGTGCCAGCAGAACAGGGGGCAATCAGCCCCAGCATTTT.

CDR3 DNA sequence: TGTGCCAGCAGCTTGAACTCGGCTTCCAGGGAGACCCAGTACTTC. Amino acids: CASSLNSASRETQYF. The rearrangement uses TRBV5-5 and TRBJ2-5; D gene unclear. V gave up 1 base and J gave up 5 bases, with 15 bases separating them. Germline loops: CDR1 SGHKS, CDR2 YYEKEE (reference sequence). This CDR3 comprises 15 residues.

The rearrangement links TRBV9 to TRBJ2-3, with 9 positions matching TRBD1. Trimming cost V 0 bases and J 2 bases; bases outside gene matches: 4. The CDR3 runs 16 residues. Germline V gene lookup returns CDR1 SGDLS and CDR2 YYNGEE. CDR3 sequence reads: CASSVEGTGSTDTQYF. The CDR3 bases are TGTGCCAGCAGCGTAGAAGGGACAGGGTCCACAGATACGCAGTATTTT.

V is TRBV11-3 and J is TRBJ2-1, with D maybe TRBD2 (6 bases). The germline V gene encodes CDR1 SGHNT and CDR2 YENEEA. Trimming pared 3 bases from V and 5 bases from J, leaving 14 bases between. The CDR3 runs to 15 residues. Here the CDR3 reads CASSLGLGGHNEQFF. In DNA form, the CDR3 reads TGTGCCAGCAGCTTGGGATTGGGGGGACACAATGAGCAGTTCTTC.

The J gene is TRBJ1-5, the V gene TRBV18; D gene uncertain. This CDR3 has 12 residues. Looked up from germline, CDR1 is KGHSH and CDR2 is LQKENI. V lost 6 bases and J lost 5, with 8 bases in between. CDR3 sequence: CASSLVDQPQHF. CDR3 sequence (DNA): TGTGCCAGCTCTCTAGTTGATCAGCCCCAGCATTTT.

The chain is built from TRBV7-2 and TRBJ2-1, with 7 bases aligning to TRBD2. This CDR3 is 18 amino acids long. Per germline, CDR1 SGHTA and CDR2 FQGNSA. V was clipped by 1 base and J by 4 bases; unmatched bases: 13. The CDR3 spells CASSLGTTTGLLYNEQFF. CDR3 DNA sequence: TGTGCCAGCAGCTTAGGGACAACAACGGGACTACTATACAATGAGCAGTTCTTC.

The genes are TRBV4-3 and TRBJ1-1; D not resolved. The V end was cut by 0 bases, the J end by 6 bases, with 11 bases between. Germline V CDR1 and CDR2: LGHNA, YSLEER. The CDR3 spans 14 residues. This chain's CDR3 is CASSQDLGRSEAFF. In nucleotides, the CDR3 is TGCGCCAGCAGCCAAGATCTAGGTCGCTCTGAAGCTTTCTTT.

The chain carries TRBV7-9 and TRBJ1-6; no reliable D call. The CDR3 runs to 13 residues. Trimming stripped 1 base from V and 10 bases from J, with 8 bases between. Per the germline V gene, CDR1 is SEHNR and CDR2 is FQNEAQ (reference sequence). CDR3 DNA: TGTGCCAGCAGCTTAGTCGAGAACTCACCCCTCCACTTT. Residues: CASSLVENSPLHF.

This clone was seen more than once but under ten times. The chain links TRBV4-3 to TRBJ2-7; D gene unclear. Germline assignment: CDR1 LGHNA and CDR2 YSLEER. The ends were cut back, 1 base at V and 0 bases at J, with 10 bases in the middle. The CDR3 loop spans 15 amino acids. CDR3 sequence (DNA): TGCGCCAGCAGCCAAGTCGGCCGGAGCTCCTACGAGCAGTACTTC. Encoded protein: CASSQVGRSSYEQYF.

This clone was found a few times. The chain has TRBV10-2 and TRBJ1-2; 10 nucleotides agree with TRBD1. The CDR3 consists of 12 residues. The ends lost 9 bases at V and 6 bases at J; junction bases unmatched: 4. Germline CDR1 WSHSY, CDR2 SAAADI. The CDR3 region has the DNA TGCGCCAGTGGGACAGGGGATAATGGCTACACCTTC. Protein: CASGTGDNGYTF.

This sequence joins TRBV19 and TRBJ1-4; D ambiguous. V was clipped by 1 base and J by 8 bases, with 8 bases between them. From germline, CDR1 is LNHDA and CDR2 SQIVND (reference sequence). The CDR3 spans 13 residues. Written as DNA, the CDR3 is TGTGCCAGTAGTATAGCAGAGGTGGAAAAACTGTTTTTT. Protein product: CASSIAEVEKLFF.

This clone was seen a few times. The rearrangement joins TRBV9 to TRBJ1-1; D is unclear. CDR1 is SGDLS and CDR2 is YYNGEE in the germline V gene. This CDR3 is built from 16 residues. Trimming took 0 bases from V and 3 from J, leaving 15 bases between them. CDR3 residues: CASSVGHGSGDTEAFF. The CDR3 nucleotides read TGTGCCAGCAGCGTAGGCCACGGGAGTGGGGACACTGAAGCTTTCTTT.

The chain couples TRBV5-4 to TRBJ1-2; TRBD1 matches at 8 bases. This CDR3 has 15 residues. The germline V gene has CDR1 SGHNT and CDR2 YYREEE (reference sequence). With V trimmed by 2 bases and J by 4 bases, 7 bases remained unmatched. CDR3 protein: CASSLEPGTGYGYTF. DNA of the CDR3: TGTGCCAGCAGCTTAGAACCCGGGACAGGCTATGGCTACACCTTC. The whole variable domain, filled in from reference TRBV5-4 and TRBJ1-2, reads ETGVTQSPTHLIKTRGQQVTLRCSSQSGHNTVSWYQQALGQGPQFIFQYYREEENGRGNFPPRFSGLQFPNYSSELNVNALELDDSALYLCASSLEPGTGYGYTFGSGTRLTVV.

The V gene is TRBV7-9, the J gene TRBJ1-4, with TRBD1 matching 9 bases. Trimming cost V 5 bases and J 4 bases; bases outside gene matches: 11. This CDR3 has 17 residues. Germline loops: CDR1 SEHNR, CDR2 FQNEAQ (reference sequence). CDR3 region: CASSLRTGGRGNEKLFF. Here the CDR3 DNA reads TGTGCCAGCAGCCTGAGAACAGGGGGCAGGGGTAATGAAAAACTGTTTTTT.

This chain uses TRBV5-1 with TRBJ2-7; D may be TRBD2 (6 bases). V was clipped by 4 bases and J by 2 bases, with 13 bases between them. The CDR3 runs 14 residues. The germline gives CDR1 SGHRS, CDR2 YFSETQ. CDR3 DNA sequence: TGCGCCAGCAGCCGTGACGGGGGTACCTACGAGCAGTACTTC. It encodes CASSRDGGTYEQYF. The variable domain in full, with the rest retrieved from reference TRBV5-1 and TRBJ2-7, is KAGVTQTPRYLIKTRGQQVTLSCSPISGHRSVSWYQQTPGQGLQFLFEYFSETQRNKGNFPGRFSGRQFSNSRSEMNVSTLELGDSALYLCASSRDGGTYEQYFGPGTRLTVT.

Only a few counts were recorded for this clone. The chain employs TRBV2 and TRBJ1-6, with D unresolved. Germline V CDR1 and CDR2: SNHLY, FYNNEI. V shed 8 bases and J shed 6 bases, with 17 bases lying between them. The CDR3 totals 15 residues. The CDR3 spells CASLGRAGGNSPLHF. CDR3 sequence (DNA): TGTGCCAGCTTAGGGAGGGCGGGAGGTAATTCACCCCTCCACTTT.

The rearrangement uses TRBV10-3 and TRBJ1-1; 10 bases align to TRBD1. The J segment lost 0 bases and the V segment lost 7 bases, leaving 8 bases of the junction unmatched. This CDR3 comprises 16 residues. Germline CDR1 ENHRY, CDR2 SYGVKD. For the CDR3, the DNA is TGTGCCATCAACCGAGGACAGGGGGGGATGAACACTGAAGCTTTCTTT. This gives the protein CAINRGQGGMNTEAFF.

CDR3 residues: CASSDNRPLSSPLHF. The CDR3 nucleotides read TGTGCCAGCAGTGATAACAGGCCTTTGAGTTCACCCCTCCACTTT. This chain links TRBV2 with TRBJ1-6, with D perhaps matching TRBD1 (5 bases). CDR1 is SNHLY, CDR2 FYNNEI, per germline. CDR3 size: 15 residues. V was cut by 3 bases and J by 9 bases, with 15 bases left in between.

The rearrangement links TRBV5-1 to TRBJ1-1; D gene ambiguous. The germline V gene encodes CDR1 SGHRS and CDR2 YFSETQ. This CDR3 has 14 residues. V shed 1 base and J shed 4 bases, with 11 bases lying between them. The CDR3 nucleotides are TGCGCCAGCAGCTTGCGGGGAAGTGGCACTGAAGCTTTCTTT. Translating gives CASSLRGSGTEAFF.